This is a list of T cell receptor beta chains from one sample in a study of human T cells and chemical hapten exposure. TCRdb used MiXCR to reprocess the RACE reads, holding one entry per CDR3 protein. The sample includes 35,000 or so distinct CDR3 sequences, around a tenth of them seen just once. The sample here was whole blood, taken in connection with sensitization to the hapten diphenylcyclopropenone (DPC). The source is a man aged 45-65 years with alopecia areata. Some clones in this sample may be carry-over from other donors' samples. The CDR3 runs from the conserved cysteine through the conserved F or W. A D gene is named only where the DNA matches it firmly. Rows give clone size only sometimes, using once, few, many, or a class for an expanded clone.

d_gene	v_gene	j_gene	abundance	CDR3aa	CDR3nt
NA	TRBV12-3/TRBV12-4	TRBJ2-7	few	CASSISGFSSYEQYF	TGTGCCAGCAGTATCTCAGGGTTTAGCTCCTACGAGCAGTACTTC
TRBD1	TRBV7-2	TRBJ1-1	NA	CASSLGQGNTEAFF	TGTGCCAGCAGCTTAGGACAGGGGAACACTGAAGCTTTCTTT
NA	TRBV29-1	TRBJ2-1	few	CSVESGYNEQFF	TGCAGCGTTGAGTCGGGATACAATGAGCAGTTCTTC
NA	TRBV29-1	TRBJ2-7	many	CSVEDLDSSYEQYF	TGCAGCGTTGAAGATCTGGACTCTTCCTACGAGCAGTACTTC
NA	TRBV7-9	TRBJ2-1	many	CASSLERGAYNEQFF	TGTGCCAGCAGCTTAGAGAGGGGTGCCTACAATGAGCAGTTCTTC
NA	TRBV5-1	TRBJ1-1	once	CASSWGAQNTEAFF	TGCGCCAGCAGCTGGGGGGCCCAGAACACTGAAGCTTTCTTT
TRBD1	TRBV29-1	TRBJ2-3	many	CSSTGDRGTDTQYF	TGCAGCTCTACCGGGGACAGGGGTACAGATACGCAGTATTTT
NA	TRBV20-1	TRBJ1-6	NA	CSASFGSLHF	TGCAGTGCTTCCTTCGGGTCCCTCCACTTT
TRBD1	TRBV25-1	TRBJ1-2	many	CASVSQGTGAGVGGYTF	TGTGCCAGCGTTTCGCAGGGGACAGGTGCTGGGGTAGGAGGCTACACCTTC
TRBD2	TRBV5-1	TRBJ2-1	few	CASSLVVLAGGPVYNEQFF	TGCGCCAGCAGCTTGGTAGTACTAGCGGGAGGGCCTGTCTACAATGAGCAGTTCTTC
NA	TRBV20-1	TRBJ2-3	many	CSARVLWRTTDTQYF	TGCAGTGCTAGAGTGTTGTGGCGGACCACAGATACGCAGTATTTT
TRBD1	TRBV11-3	TRBJ1-1	many	CASSLDRDDTEAFF	TGTGCCAGCAGCTTGGACAGGGACGACACTGAAGCTTTCTTT
NA	TRBV5-1	TRBJ2-1	many	CASSLDRAGKRGSNEQFF	TGCGCCAGCAGCTTGGATCGGGCGGGGAAGCGAGGTAGCAATGAGCAGTTCTTC
NA	TRBV10-2	TRBJ2-3	many	CARPTRIADTQYF	TGCGCCAGACCGACAAGGATTGCAGATACGCAGTATTTT
TRBD1	TRBV29-1	TRBJ2-2	many	CSVQRQGFTGELFF	TGCAGCGTCCAGAGACAGGGCTTCACCGGGGAGCTGTTTTTT
NA	TRBV6-6	TRBJ1-1	many	CASRLTMNTEAFF	TGTGCCAGCAGGTTAACCATGAACACTGAAGCTTTCTTT
TRBD1	TRBV29-1	TRBJ1-2	many	CSVVGVFGRQGNYGYTF	TGCAGCGTTGTTGGGGTCTTCGGGAGACAGGGCAACTATGGCTACACCTTC
TRBD1	TRBV11-2	TRBJ2-3	many	CASSTYRTGTDTQYF	TGTGCCAGCAGCACCTATCGGACAGGGACAGATACGCAGTATTTT
TRBD2	TRBV2	TRBJ2-2	many	CASSLAGGPTGELFF	TGTGCCAGCAGTTTAGCGGGAGGGCCAACCGGGGAGCTGTTTTTT